The rows below give T cell receptor beta chains drawn from one sample of a study of Ad26.COV2.S vaccination and SARS-CoV-2 variants. The method was immunoSEQ multiplex PCR; TCRdb's version includes in-frame clones alone and lacks a portion of them. The sample consists of about 350,000 clones, roughly nine tenths of them appearing once. The material was peripheral blood, obtained in a trial of Ad26.COV2.S vaccine versus placebo. Source of these receptors: a person between 18 and 65 years old who received the Ad26.COV2.S COVID-19 vaccine or a placebo. The CDR3 runs from the conserved cysteine through the conserved F or W. Each record gives: CDR3 protein, CDR3 DNA, V gene, J gene, D gene, clone size. D genes are given only for firm matches. Only part of the rows carry a size: once, few, many, or a class if the clone is expanded.

CDR3aa: CASSPQGQIGYGYTF
CDR3nt: TGTGCCAGCAGCCCCCAAGGTCAAATCGGCTATGGCTACACCTTC
v_gene: TRBV7-2
j_gene: TRBJ1-2
d_gene: NA
abundance: NA

CDR3aa: CAWQHPLGTDNQPQHF
CDR3nt: TGTGCCTGGCAGCATCCCCTCGGGACCGACAATCAGCCCCAGCATTTT
v_gene: TRBV30
j_gene: TRBJ1-5
d_gene: NA
abundance: NA

CDR3aa: CASSLSTSGYNEQFF
CDR3nt: TGTGCCAGCAGCTTGAGTACTAGCGGTTACAATGAGCAGTTCTTC
v_gene: TRBV5-4
j_gene: TRBJ2-1
d_gene: TRBD2
abundance: NA

CDR3aa: CASSHPTGYRGRNYGYTF
CDR3nt: TGTGCCAGCAGCCATCCTACGGGCTACAGGGGGCGGAACTATGGCTACACCTTC
v_gene: TRBV14
j_gene: TRBJ1-2
d_gene: TRBD1
abundance: NA

CDR3aa: CAADRGNQETQYF
CDR3nt: TGTGCGGCAGACAGGGGGAACCAAGAGACCCAGTACTTC
v_gene: TRBV30
j_gene: TRBJ2-5
d_gene: TRBD1
abundance: NA

CDR3aa: CASSFGTGLSYNEQFF
CDR3nt: TGTGCCAGCAGTTTTGGGACAGGGTTAAGCTACAATGAGCAGTTCTTC
v_gene: TRBV27
j_gene: TRBJ2-1
d_gene: TRBD1
abundance: NA

CDR3aa: CASSSGTGGMITNEKLFF
CDR3nt: TGTGCCAGCAGCTCCGGGACAGGGGGAATGATAACTAATGAAAAACTGTTTTTT
v_gene: TRBV7-9
j_gene: TRBJ1-4
d_gene: TRBD1
abundance: NA

CDR3aa: CASSWGQSNTEAFF
CDR3nt: TGTGCCAGCAGCTGGGGACAATCGAACACTGAAGCTTTCTTT
v_gene: TRBV5-5
j_gene: TRBJ1-1
d_gene: NA
abundance: NA

CDR3aa: CASSDGTSEYNEQFF
CDR3nt: TGTGCCAGCAGTGATGGGACTAGCGAGTACAATGAGCAGTTCTTC
v_gene: TRBV6-4
j_gene: TRBJ2-1
d_gene: TRBD2
abundance: NA

CDR3aa: CASSPKETQYF
CDR3nt: TGTGCCAGCAGCCCGAAAGAGACCCAGTACTTC
v_gene: TRBV2
j_gene: TRBJ2-5
d_gene: NA
abundance: NA

CDR3aa: CASSQDALASDEQYF
CDR3nt: TGCGCCAGCAGCCAAGATGCTTTGGCTAGCGACGAGCAGTACTTC
v_gene: TRBV4-3
j_gene: TRBJ2-7
d_gene: NA
abundance: NA

CDR3aa: CASSSRTGLDNYGYTF
CDR3nt: TGCGCCAGCAGCTCACGGACAGGCCTTGATAACTATGGCTACACCTTC
v_gene: TRBV5-1
j_gene: TRBJ1-2
d_gene: TRBD1
abundance: NA

CDR3aa: CASRPSGTGGAQYF
CDR3nt: TGTGCCAGCAGACCCTCCGGGACAGGGGGAGCCCAGTACTTC
v_gene: TRBV9
j_gene: TRBJ2-5
d_gene: TRBD1
abundance: NA

CDR3aa: CASSSTLLQGYTF
CDR3nt: TGTGCCAGCAGTTCCACCCTGCTTCAGGGCTACACCTTC
v_gene: TRBV6-5
j_gene: TRBJ1-2
d_gene: NA
abundance: few

CDR3aa: CASSVGAGGVYGYTF
CDR3nt: TGTGCCAGCAGCGTAGGGGCAGGGGGGGTCTATGGCTACACCTTC
v_gene: TRBV9
j_gene: TRBJ1-2
d_gene: TRBD1
abundance: NA

CDR3aa: CASSLGGVLEKLFF
CDR3nt: TGTGCCAGCAGCTTGGGAGGGGTTCTTGAAAAACTGTTTTTT
v_gene: TRBV5-4
j_gene: TRBJ1-4
d_gene: NA
abundance: NA

CDR3aa: CASSLIVTAYNEQFF
CDR3nt: TGTGCCAGCAGCTTAATAGTCACAGCCTACAATGAGCAGTTCTTC
v_gene: TRBV7-3
j_gene: TRBJ2-1
d_gene: NA
abundance: NA

CDR3aa: CASSAGALKTQYF
CDR3nt: TGTGCCAGCAGCGCGGGGGCCCTGAAGACCCAGTACTTC
v_gene: TRBV7-3
j_gene: TRBJ2-5
d_gene: NA
abundance: NA

CDR3aa: CASSYLLQGGTDTQYF
CDR3nt: TGTGCCAGCAGTTACCTGTTGCAGGGAGGCACAGATACGCAGTATTTT
v_gene: TRBV6-5
j_gene: TRBJ2-3
d_gene: NA
abundance: NA

CDR3aa: CASSQGRKLRDHQPQHF
CDR3nt: TGTGCCAGCAGCCAAGGGAGGAAATTAAGGGACCATCAGCCCCAGCATTTT
v_gene: TRBV3-1/TRBV3-2
j_gene: TRBJ1-5
d_gene: NA
abundance: NA

CDR3aa: CASSSSGTPYYGYTF
CDR3nt: TGTGCCAGCAGCTCATCCGGGACACCGTACTATGGCTACACCTTC
v_gene: TRBV7-8
j_gene: TRBJ1-2
d_gene: NA
abundance: NA

CDR3aa: CASSEGLAGDYEQYF
CDR3nt: TGTGCCAGCAGTGAGGGACTAGCGGGAGATTACGAGCAGTACTTC
v_gene: TRBV27
j_gene: TRBJ2-7
d_gene: TRBD2
abundance: few

CDR3aa: CASSLFAGGANEQFF
CDR3nt: TGTGCCAGCAGCTTGTTTGCGGGGGGTGCTAATGAGCAGTTCTTC
v_gene: TRBV5-4
j_gene: TRBJ2-1
d_gene: TRBD2
abundance: NA

CDR3aa: CASSFITGLNTEAFF
CDR3nt: TGTGCCAGCAGTTTTATTACAGGGTTGAACACTGAAGCTTTCTTT
v_gene: TRBV6-2/TRBV6-3
j_gene: TRBJ1-1
d_gene: NA
abundance: NA

CDR3aa: CASSATGGPYEQYF
CDR3nt: TGTGCCAGCAGCGCGACAGGGGGCCCCTACGAGCAGTACTTC
v_gene: TRBV7-2
j_gene: TRBJ2-7
d_gene: TRBD1
abundance: NA

CDR3aa: CSASPPRGRSDEQYF
CDR3nt: TGCAGTGCTAGTCCCCCCCGCGGGAGGTCCGACGAGCAGTACTTC
v_gene: TRBV20-1
j_gene: TRBJ2-7
d_gene: TRBD2
abundance: NA

CDR3aa: CASSDSGGTEAFF
CDR3nt: TGTGCCAGCAGTGATTCGGGTGGGACTGAAGCTTTCTTT
v_gene: TRBV6-1
j_gene: TRBJ1-1
d_gene: NA
abundance: NA

CDR3aa: CASSQSRATEAFF
CDR3nt: TGTGCCAGCAGCCAATCGAGGGCCACTGAAGCTTTCTTT
v_gene: TRBV16
j_gene: TRBJ1-1
d_gene: NA
abundance: NA

CDR3aa: CASISNYGYTF
CDR3nt: TGTGCCAGCATCAGTAACTATGGCTACACCTTC
v_gene: TRBV9
j_gene: TRBJ1-2
d_gene: NA
abundance: NA

CDR3aa: CASSYSYRGLTEAFF
CDR3nt: TGTGCCAGCAGTTACTCGTACAGGGGGCTCACTGAAGCTTTCTTT
v_gene: TRBV6-6
j_gene: TRBJ1-1
d_gene: TRBD1
abundance: NA

CDR3aa: CASSDPFLNTIYF
CDR3nt: TGTGCCAGCAGCGACCCGTTCTTGAACACCATATATTTT
v_gene: TRBV6-5
j_gene: TRBJ1-3
d_gene: NA
abundance: NA

CDR3aa: CASGGNQPQHF
CDR3nt: TGTGCCAGCGGAGGCAATCAGCCCCAGCATTTT
v_gene: TRBV6-5
j_gene: TRBJ1-5
d_gene: NA
abundance: once

CDR3aa: CASSADEGLEPKNIQYF
CDR3nt: TGTGCCAGCAGCGCGGACGAGGGACTCGAACCCAAAAACATTCAGTACTTC
v_gene: TRBV5-6
j_gene: TRBJ2-4
d_gene: NA
abundance: NA

CDR3aa: CASSSARANVLTF
CDR3nt: TGTGCCAGCTCAAGTGCTAGGGCCAACGTCCTGACTTTC
v_gene: TRBV18
j_gene: TRBJ2-6
d_gene: NA
abundance: NA

CDR3aa: CASSLERYEQYF
CDR3nt: TGTGCCAGCAGCCTTGAACGCTACGAGCAGTACTTC
v_gene: TRBV2
j_gene: TRBJ2-7
d_gene: NA
abundance: NA

CDR3aa: CTSSHCAGTVETQYF
CDR3nt: TGCACCAGCAGCCACTGCGCAGGGACGGTAGAGACCCAGTACTTC
v_gene: TRBV1
j_gene: TRBJ2-5
d_gene: NA
abundance: NA

CDR3aa: CASPRQAMEYGYTF
CDR3nt: TGCGCCAGCCCTCGACAGGCAATGGAGTATGGCTACACCTTC
v_gene: TRBV10-1
j_gene: TRBJ1-2
d_gene: NA
abundance: few

CDR3aa: CASSQDTFSYEQYF
CDR3nt: TGTGCCAGCAGCCAAGACACTTTCTCCTACGAGCAGTACTTC
v_gene: TRBV3-1/TRBV3-2
j_gene: TRBJ2-7
d_gene: NA
abundance: NA

CDR3aa: CASSIVAGDSNQPQHF
CDR3nt: TGTGCCAGTAGTATAGTGGCAGGAGATAGCAATCAGCCCCAGCATTTT
v_gene: TRBV19
j_gene: TRBJ1-5
d_gene: NA
abundance: NA

CDR3aa: CASSLPGQGATGANVLTF
CDR3nt: TGTGCCAGCAGCCTACCGGGACAGGGGGCTACTGGGGCCAACGTCCTGACTTTC
v_gene: TRBV7-3
j_gene: TRBJ2-6
d_gene: TRBD1
abundance: NA

CDR3aa: CASKPYYEQYF
CDR3nt: TGTGCCAGCAAACCTTACTACGAGCAGTACTTC
v_gene: TRBV2
j_gene: TRBJ2-7
d_gene: NA
abundance: few

CDR3aa: CASSAIAGVNEQFF
CDR3nt: TGTGCCAGCAGCGCTATAGCGGGGGTAAATGAGCAGTTCTTC
v_gene: TRBV9
j_gene: TRBJ2-1
d_gene: TRBD2
abundance: NA

CDR3aa: CATSRERLAITGELFF
CDR3nt: TGTGCCACCAGCAGAGAGAGGTTAGCCATCACCGGGGAGCTGTTTTTT
v_gene: TRBV15
j_gene: TRBJ2-2
d_gene: NA
abundance: few

CDR3aa: CASSLWTRADTQYF
CDR3nt: TGTGCCAGCAGTTTATGGACTAGGGCAGATACGCAGTATTTT
v_gene: TRBV27
j_gene: TRBJ2-3
d_gene: TRBD2
abundance: NA

CDR3aa: CASSLAKYSPLHF
CDR3nt: TGTGCCAGCAGTTTAGCCAAGTACTCACCCCTCCACTTT
v_gene: TRBV12-3/TRBV12-4
j_gene: TRBJ1-6
d_gene: NA
abundance: NA

CDR3aa: CASNLGSAGGLGETQYF
CDR3nt: TGTGCCAGCAACCTGGGCTCAGCGGGAGGGCTGGGAGAGACCCAGTACTTC
v_gene: TRBV28
j_gene: TRBJ2-5
d_gene: TRBD2
abundance: NA

CDR3aa: CSASTGRELEQFF
CDR3nt: TGCAGTGCTAGTACCGGGCGGGAGCTTGAGCAGTTCTTC
v_gene: TRBV20-1
j_gene: TRBJ2-1
d_gene: TRBD2
abundance: NA

CDR3aa: CASSLGAGGEQFF
CDR3nt: TGTGCCAGCAGTTTGGGGGCGGGTGGCGAGCAGTTCTTC
v_gene: TRBV28
j_gene: TRBJ2-1
d_gene: NA
abundance: NA

CDR3aa: CSVVTSGGYEQYF
CDR3nt: TGCAGCGTTGTGACTAGCGGGGGCTACGAGCAGTACTTC
v_gene: TRBV29-1
j_gene: TRBJ2-7
d_gene: TRBD2
abundance: once

CDR3aa: CASSLMLGHYSNQPQHF
CDR3nt: TGTGCCAGCAGTCTCATGTTAGGCCATTATAGCAATCAGCCCCAGCATTTT
v_gene: TRBV6-4
j_gene: TRBJ1-5
d_gene: NA
abundance: NA

CDR3aa: CASSLRVSYEQYF
CDR3nt: TGTGCCAGCAGTTTAAGGGTCAGCTACGAGCAGTACTTC
v_gene: TRBV27
j_gene: TRBJ2-7
d_gene: NA
abundance: NA

CDR3aa: CASSLGVLGTGSSGELFF
CDR3nt: TGTGCCAGCAGCTTGGGGGTTCTGGGGACAGGGTCGTCCGGGGAGCTGTTTTTT
v_gene: TRBV5-4
j_gene: TRBJ2-2
d_gene: TRBD1
abundance: NA

CDR3aa: CASSQDILSLGDWTGELFF
CDR3nt: TGCGCCAGCAGCCAAGATATTTTGTCGCTCGGGGATTGGACCGGGGAGCTGTTTTTT
v_gene: TRBV4-3
j_gene: TRBJ2-2
d_gene: NA
abundance: NA

CDR3aa: CAWSRRGSYEQYF
CDR3nt: TGTGCCTGGAGTAGGCGGGGCTCCTACGAGCAGTACTTC
v_gene: TRBV30
j_gene: TRBJ2-7
d_gene: NA
abundance: NA

CDR3aa: CASSVDGLGNQPQHF
CDR3nt: TGCGCCAGCAGCGTGGACGGTTTGGGCAATCAGCCCCAGCATTTT
v_gene: TRBV5-1
j_gene: TRBJ1-5
d_gene: NA
abundance: NA

CDR3aa: CASSQGLAGDDEQFF
CDR3nt: TGCGCCAGCAGCCAAGGTCTAGCGGGAGACGATGAGCAGTTCTTC
v_gene: TRBV4-3
j_gene: TRBJ2-1
d_gene: TRBD2
abundance: NA

CDR3aa: CASSPQETQYF
CDR3nt: TGTGCCAGCTCACCGCAAGAGACCCAGTACTTC
v_gene: TRBV18
j_gene: TRBJ2-5
d_gene: NA
abundance: NA

CDR3aa: CAWSRVRGVTEAFF
CDR3nt: TGTGCCTGGAGTCGCGTACGAGGTGTTACTGAAGCTTTCTTT
v_gene: TRBV30
j_gene: TRBJ1-1
d_gene: NA
abundance: NA

CDR3aa: CASSLMVAGNTIYF
CDR3nt: TGTGCCAGCAGTTTAATGGTTGCTGGAAACACCATATATTTT
v_gene: TRBV28
j_gene: TRBJ1-3
d_gene: NA
abundance: NA

CDR3aa: CASSQESGLRGYTF
CDR3nt: TGCGCCAGCAGCCAAGAGTCGGGGTTGAGGGGCTACACCTTC
v_gene: TRBV4-3
j_gene: TRBJ1-2
d_gene: NA
abundance: NA